A selection of T cell receptor beta chains follows, all from one sample in a study of blood T cell repertoires in COVID-19. Sequencing was performed with immunoSEQ multiplex PCR; in TCRdb, only in-frame clones are kept and a portion is missing. The table lists some 52,000 clones, roughly 89% of them singletons. The sample taken for sequencing was peripheral blood. These receptor sequences come from a man aged 60 to 69 with active COVID-19. CDR3s include the opening cysteine and the closing phenylalanine or tryptophan. A D gene is named only where the DNA matches it firmly. Size is omitted from some rows. Given values are once, few, many or a class for expanded clones.

V gene	CDR3 length	clone size	D gene	J gene	CDR3 DNA	CDR3 protein
TRBV5-1	16	-	-	TRBJ1-3	TGCGCCAGCAGCTTAACGGGTCCGATGTCTGGAAACACCATATATTTT	CASSLTGPMSGNTIYF
TRBV6-1	15	-	-	TRBJ1-5	TGTGCCAGCAGTGAGACCCGCCGGGGCAATCAGCCCCAGCATTTT	CASSETRRGNQPQHF
TRBV7-9	17	-	-	TRBJ2-7	TGTGCCAGCAGCCCGCGACCAACTAGCATCAGCTCCTACGAGCAGTACTTC	CASSPRPTSISSYEQYF
TRBV28	15	-	TRBD2	TRBJ2-7	TGTGCCAGCAGCCTAGCGGGAGGGAACTCCTACGAGCAGTACTTC	CASSLAGGNSYEQYF
TRBV7-9	16	-	TRBD1	TRBJ1-2	TGTGCCAGCAGCTTAGCCCTGACGCTTGCAGGGGGAGGCTACACCTTC	CASSLALTLAGGGYTF
TRBV5-6	15	-	-	TRBJ1-1	TGTGCCAGCAGCTTATTAGGGTTGCGGGGGACTGAAGCTTTCTTT	CASSLLGLRGTEAFF
TRBV12-2	10	-	-	TRBJ2-7	TGTGCAAGCCTAACCTACGAGCAGTACTTC	CASLTYEQYF
TRBV7-3	13	few	TRBD1	TRBJ2-7	TGTGCCAGCAGCCGGGACAGGGTCGGCGAGCAGTACTTC	CASSRDRVGEQYF
TRBV19	15	-	-	TRBJ2-1	TGTGCCAGTAGTATTAAGGGGGAGATCAGGAATGAGCAGTTCTTC	CASSIKGEIRNEQFF
TRBV9	13	-	TRBD1	TRBJ2-5	TGTGCCAGCAGCTTCACAGGGGAAGAGACCCAGTACTTC	CASSFTGEETQYF
TRBV27	15	once	-	TRBJ1-1	TGTGCCAGCAGTCCCGCCGGGGGAGAGAACACTGAAGCTTTCTTT	CASSPAGGENTEAFF
TRBV28	13	few	TRBD1	TRBJ1-1	TGTGCCAGCAGGGGGACAGGTTTGGTTGAAGCTTTCTTT	CASRGTGLVEAFF
TRBV4-2	15	-	TRBD2	TRBJ2-1	TGTGCCAGCAGCCAGGGACTAGCATTATACAATGAGCAGTTCTTC	CASSQGLALYNEQFF
TRBV6-2/TRBV6-3	14	-	TRBD2	TRBJ2-1	TGTGCCAGCAGTTCTGGGACTAGCGGGAATGAGCAGTTCTTC	CASSSGTSGNEQFF
TRBV5-1	16	-	TRBD2	TRBJ2-7	TGCGCCAGCAGCACCGCTCTAGCGGGAGCTTCCTACGAGCAGTACTTC	CASSTALAGASYEQYF
TRBV11-2	14	-	-	TRBJ2-2	TGTGCCAGCAGCCCGCAGGGGAACACCGGGGAGCTGTTTTTT	CASSPQGNTGELFF
TRBV28	16	-	TRBD2	TRBJ2-1	TGTGCCAGCTCGCGTGGGAGGGCGGTCTCCTACAATGAGCAGTTCTTC	CASSRGRAVSYNEQFF